What follows are 29 T cell receptor beta chains derived from one specimen sequenced in a study of CD8 T cells in Susac syndrome. RNA amounts of roughly 0.5 to 1 ug underwent reverse transcription with random hexamers. TCRdb re-analysed the immunoSEQ multiplex PCR reads in MiXCR, keeping a single row per CDR3 protein. The sample lists under 200,000 distinct CDR3 sequences, roughly 94% occurring once. The sample taken for sequencing was CD4+ T cells from PBMCs. Every receptor here comes from a human donor in good health.

The V and J genes are TRBV5-4 and TRBJ1-2; TRBD1 agrees at 7 bases. The CDR3 totals 15 residues. V lost 0 bases to trimming and J lost 5 bases; unmatched junction nucleotides: 7. Germline CDR1 SGHNT, CDR2 YYREEE (reference sequence). In nucleotides, the CDR3 is TGTGCCAGCAGCTTGGACATGGGACAGCAGTATGGCTACACCTTC. Residues: CASSLDMGQQYGYTF.

This sequence joins TRBV7-9 and TRBJ1-1; no clear D gene. CDR3 length: 13 residues. CDR1 and CDR2 from the germline V gene are SEHNR and FQNEAQ (reference sequence). V was trimmed by 1 base and J by 10 bases, leaving 13 bases between them. The CDR3 DNA follows: TGTGCCAGCAGCTTAGTATTGGCGCCGGGAGCTTTCTTT. Amino acid sequence: CASSLVLAPGAFF.

This clonotype was counted once. The chain has TRBV2 and TRBJ2-2, with D unclear. Germline V lookup: CDR1 SNHLY, CDR2 FYNNEI. The CDR3 has 13 residues. Trimming left V 8 bases short and J 4 bases short, with 11 bases between. The chain's CDR3 is CASEIVSTGELFF. CDR3 in DNA: TGTGCCAGCGAGATAGTTTCCACCGGGGAGCTGTTTTTT.

The chain is built from TRBV29-1 and TRBJ1-2; no clear D gene. V gave up 0 bases and J gave up 7 bases, with 3 bases separating them. The CDR3 has 10 amino acids. Germline CDR1 is SQVTM and CDR2 is ANQGSEA. The CDR3 bases are TGCAGCGTTGAAGATCCTGGCTACACCTTC. Translating gives CSVEDPGYTF.

This chain joins TRBV3-1 and TRBJ2-2, with D possibly called TRBD1 or TRBD2 (5 bases each). Between the trimmed V and J ends, which lost 4 bases and 6 bases, there was a span of 6 bases. CDR1 is LGHDT and CDR2 is YNNKEL in the germline V gene (reference sequence). This CDR3 is 12 amino acids long. The CDR3 spells CASSRGPGELFF. The CDR3 bases are TGTGCCAGCAGCCGGGGACCCGGGGAGCTGTTTTTT.

The chain combines TRBV29-1 with TRBJ1-2; 8 bases agree with TRBD1. CDR3 length: 12 amino acids. Germline assignment: CDR1 SQVTM and CDR2 ANQGSEA. V lost 4 bases, J lost 8 bases, and 6 bases stayed unmatched. The CDR3 DNA sequence: TGCAGCGTTGCGGACAGGGCAGGAGGCTACACCTTC. Translated, it gives CSVADRAGGYTF.

J is TRBJ1-1 and V is TRBV30; D is unclear. Germline CDR1 and CDR2: GTSNPN and SVGIG (reference sequence). The CDR3 loop spans 15 amino acids. The germline V and J ends were trimmed by 3 bases and 1 base, with 15 bases remaining between them. The CDR3 loop reads CAWRSFLAGNTEAFF. CDR3 in DNA: TGTGCCTGGAGGTCGTTTCTGGCGGGGAACACTGAAGCTTTCTTT.

This chain uses TRBV13 with TRBJ2-7; possible D gene TRBD1, 5 bases. V was cut by 4 bases and J by 6 bases, with 13 bases left in between. The CDR3 has 13 residues. Germline values: CDR1 PRHDT, CDR2 FYEKMQ (reference sequence). CDR3 coding DNA: TGTGCCAGCAGCTCTACCCCTCAGGGCGAGCAGTACGTC. Translated, it gives CASSSTPQGEQYV.

The CDR3 is CSASPPTGEGEQYV. CDR3 sequence (DNA): TGCAGTGCCAGCCCCCCCACGGGAGAAGGGGAGCAGTACGTC. V is TRBV20-1 and J is TRBJ2-7; the D gene is possibly TRBD2 (6 bases). This CDR3 contains 14 residues. Per germline, CDR1 DFQATT and CDR2 SNEGSKA (reference sequence). V was clipped by 6 bases and J by 7 bases, with 22 bases between them.

The chain is built from TRBV24-1 and TRBJ2-3; D tentatively fits TRBD1 or TRBD2 (5 bases each). With 2 bases removed from V and 6 bases from J, the gap between germline ends came to 11 bases. CDR1 is KGHDR, CDR2 SFDVKD, per germline. The CDR3 spans 14 residues. The CDR3 DNA sequence: TGTGCCACCAGTGATTGGGGACCGACGGATACGCAGTATTTT. Amino acids: CATSDWGPTDTQYF.

This sequence joins TRBV7-9 and TRBJ2-5; D assignment may be TRBD1 or TRBD2 (5 bases each). Germline loops: CDR1 SEHNR, CDR2 FQNEAQ (reference sequence). Deletions cut 0 bases from V and 2 bases from J, with 10 bases between. This CDR3 has 15 residues. CDR3 nucleotide sequence: TGTGCCAGCAGCTTAGCGATAGGGACGCAAGAGACCCAGTACTTC. Translating gives CASSLAIGTQETQYF. The entire variable domain, with the rest obtained from reference TRBV7-9 and TRBJ2-5, is as follows: DTGVSQNPRHKITKRGQNVTFRCDPISEHNRLYWYRQTLGQGPEFLTYFQNEAQLEKSRLLSDRFSAERPKGSFSTLEIQRTEQGDSAMYLCASSLAIGTQETQYFGPGTRLLVL.

In DNA form, the CDR3 reads TGTGCCAGCAGCCCCAGGGCGAGAGAAGAGACCCAGTACTTC. It encodes CASSPRAREETQYF. V gene TRBV7-2 combines with J gene TRBJ2-5; D might be TRBD1 (5 bases). V lost 5 bases and J lost 3, with 13 bases in between. There are 14 residues in the CDR3. Per germline, CDR1 SGHTA and CDR2 FQGNSA.

This clonotype showed up just once. The chain's CDR3 is CASSPRQLTSEQYF. CDR3 nucleotides: TGTGCCAGCTCACCACGTCAGCTGACTTCCGAGCAGTACTTC. J is TRBJ2-7 and V is TRBV18, with no clear D. This CDR3 has 14 amino acids. CDR1 is KGHSH, CDR2 LQKENI, per germline. V was shortened by 1 base and J by 6 bases, with 13 bases between the two germline ends. Full variable domain (outside the CDR3, taken from reference TRBV18 and TRBJ2-7): NAGVMQNPRHLVRRRGQEARLRCSPMKGHSHVYWYRQLPEEGLKFMVYLQKENIIDESGMPKERFSAEFPKEGPSILRIQQVVRGDSAAYFCASSPRQLTSEQYFGPGTRLTVT.

J is TRBJ1-2 and V is TRBV5-1, with D hard to call. With 0 bases removed from V and 3 bases from J, the gap between germline ends came to 9 bases. The germline CDR1 and CDR2 sequences are SGHRS and YFSETQ. CDR3 length: 14 amino acids. CDR3 DNA: TGCGCCAGCAGCTTGGCTCTCGGGGACTATGGCTACACCTTC. Amino acids: CASSLALGDYGYTF.

V and J are TRBV12-3 or TRBV12-4 and TRBJ1-5; D ambiguous. This CDR3 region has 14 residues. Deletions cut 0 bases from V and 6 bases from J, with 9 bases between. In DNA form, the CDR3 reads TGTGCCAGCAGTTTAGCGCTCTTGGTTCAGCCCCAGCATTTT. The encoded protein is CASSLALLVQPQHF.

The chain employs TRBV3-1 and TRBJ1-1; no definite D call. Germline V gene data show CDR1 as LGHDT and CDR2 as YNNKEL (reference sequence). With 4 bases removed from V and 3 bases from J, the gap between germline ends came to 18 bases. This CDR3 has 16 amino acids. CDR3 DNA sequence: TGTGCCAGCAGCCCCCGCCCAGGTTTGCAGCACACTGAAGCTTTCTTT. Protein product: CASSPRPGLQHTEAFF.

The chain combines TRBV27 with TRBJ1-1; D is unclear. V lost 6 bases, J lost 0 bases, and 5 bases lay in between. There are 12 residues in the CDR3. The germline gives CDR1 MNHEY, CDR2 SMNVEV (reference sequence). This CDR3 reads CASRQLNTEAFF. The CDR3 DNA reads TGTGCCAGCAGGCAGCTGAACACTGAAGCTTTCTTT.

The chain combines TRBV3-1 with TRBJ1-5; 8 bases align to TRBD1. The V gene's germline CDR1 is LGHDT and CDR2 YNNKEL (reference sequence). The CDR3 is 13 residues long. V lost 0 bases, J lost 12 bases, and 4 bases stayed unmatched. CDR3 loop: CASSQEGTGHQHF. In DNA form, the CDR3 reads TGTGCCAGCAGCCAAGAGGGGACAGGCCACCAGCATTTT.

The chain links TRBV20-1 to TRBJ2-5; D is perhaps TRBD2 (6 bases). Germline V gives CDR1 DFQATT, CDR2 SNEGSKA (reference sequence). V lost 6 bases and J 2 bases, leaving 19 bases between the germline ends. This CDR3 has 15 residues. The CDR3: CSAADAGTGQETQYF. CDR3 in DNA: TGCAGTGCAGCTGATGCCGGGACTGGACAAGAGACCCAGTACTTC.

This rearrangement joins TRBV3-1 to TRBJ2-7, with a possible D match to TRBD2 (6 bases). The CDR3 contains 17 residues. With 1 base removed from V and 3 bases from J, the gap between germline ends came to 19 bases. CDR1 is LGHDT, CDR2 YNNKEL, per germline (reference sequence). In DNA, the CDR3 is TGTGCCAGCAGCCAAGGAAGGGATGGACTAACAGACTACGAGCAGTACTTC. Translating it yields CASSQGRDGLTDYEQYF.

The chain carries TRBV19 and TRBJ2-2; D is ambiguous. This CDR3 contains 13 residues. CDR1 is LNHDA, CDR2 SQIVND, per germline (reference sequence). With 2 bases removed from V and 1 base from J, the gap between germline ends came to 2 bases. The CDR3 region has the DNA TGTGCCAGTAGTATATTGAACACCGGGGAGCTGTTTTTT. It encodes CASSILNTGELFF.

The CDR3 loop is CSVAGTGVNQPQHF. The CDR3 DNA is TGCAGCGTTGCCGGGACAGGGGTCAATCAGCCCCAGCATTTT. The chain carries TRBV29-1 and TRBJ1-5; 10 bases are shared with TRBD1. Unmatched junction bases numbered 3, after V lost 4 bases and J lost 3 bases. The CDR3 has 14 amino acids. Germline V lookup: CDR1 SQVTM, CDR2 ANQGSEA.

The chain is built from TRBV23-1 and TRBJ2-5; D may be TRBD1 (6 bases). TRBV23-1 is marked as an open reading frame, function uncertain. The CDR3 loop spans 14 amino acids. V was clipped by 3 bases and J by 6 bases, with 14 bases between them. The CDR3 is CASSHVRGSKTQYF. The CDR3 bases are TGCGCCAGCAGTCATGTCAGGGGCTCGAAGACCCAGTACTTC.

The chain combines TRBV23-1 with TRBJ1-6, with D unresolved. TRBV23-1 is sorted into the ORF group, with uncertain function. The CDR3 sequence is 14 residues long. Between the trimmed V and J ends, which lost 3 bases and 5 bases, there was a span of 8 bases. The CDR3 DNA reads TGCGCCAGCAGTCACCAGGTCGATAATTCACCCCTCCACTTT. Protein sequence: CASSHQVDNSPLHF.

This chain joins TRBV15 and TRBJ1-4; 7 bases fit TRBD1. The ends lost 0 bases at V and 3 bases at J; junction bases unmatched: 4. CDR3 size: 16 residues. Germline V gives CDR1 LNHNV, CDR2 YYDKDF (reference sequence). CDR3 in DNA: TGTGCCACCAGCAGAGATCGGCAGGGGGCTAATGAAAAACTGTTTTTT. The encoded protein is CATSRDRQGANEKLFF.

This chain joins TRBV15 and TRBJ1-1; D gene ambiguous. This CDR3 is 15 amino acids long. Trimming pared 3 bases from V and 0 bases from J, leaving 11 bases between. Germline V gene sequence: CDR1 LNHNV, CDR2 YYDKDF (reference sequence). CDR3 sequence reads: CATSSRPTMNTEAFF. CDR3 nucleotides: TGTGCCACCAGCAGTCGACCGACGATGAACACTGAAGCTTTCTTT.

This clonotype was seen a handful of times. V usage is TRBV5-4 and J usage is TRBJ2-7, with no clear D. This CDR3 region has 13 residues. The V gene lost 0 bases and the J gene lost 3 bases, with 7 bases spanning the gap. Germline loops: CDR1 SGHNT, CDR2 YYREEE (reference sequence). The CDR3 DNA is TGTGCCAGCAGCTTGGGTCCCCTCTACGAGCAGTACGTC. Its protein product is CASSLGPLYEQYV.

The CDR3 nucleotides read TGCAGTGCTAGCGGGGGTGGCAATCAGCCCCAGCATTTT. Its translation is CSASGGGNQPQHF. The V gene is TRBV20-1, the J gene TRBJ1-5; tentatively, D is TRBD1 (5 bases). With 3 bases removed from V and 2 bases from J, the gap between germline ends came to 8 bases. The CDR3 is made up of 13 amino acids. CDR1 and CDR2 from the germline V gene are DFQATT and SNEGSKA (reference sequence).

This clonotype came up once. The rearrangement joins TRBV24-1 to TRBJ2-1, with TRBD2 as a possible D gene (5 bases). The CDR3 is made up of 13 amino acids. V was trimmed by 2 bases and J by 6 bases, leaving 7 bases between them. The germline CDR1 and CDR2 sequences are KGHDR and SFDVKD. For the CDR3, the DNA is TGTGCCACCAGTGATTCTAGCTTCAATGAGCAGTTCTTC. Translation gives CATSDSSFNEQFF.